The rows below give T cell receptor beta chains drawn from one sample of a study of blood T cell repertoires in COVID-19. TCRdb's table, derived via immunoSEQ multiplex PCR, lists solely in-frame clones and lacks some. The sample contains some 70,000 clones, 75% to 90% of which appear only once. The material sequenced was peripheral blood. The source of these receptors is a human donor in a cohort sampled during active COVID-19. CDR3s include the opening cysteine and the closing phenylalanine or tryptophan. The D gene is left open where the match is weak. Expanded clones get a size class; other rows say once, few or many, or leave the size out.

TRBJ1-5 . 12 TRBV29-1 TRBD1 TGCAGCGGAGGCGACAGGGATCAGCCCCAGCATTTT CSGGDRDQPQHF
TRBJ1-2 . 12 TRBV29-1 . TGCAGCGTTGCTGATGTTGAGGGGGTCTACACCTTC CSVADVEGVYTF
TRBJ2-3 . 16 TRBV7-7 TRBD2 TGTGCTAGCAGCTTAGGGGCTAGCGGGAGCACAGATACGCAGTATTTT CASSLGASGSTDTQYF
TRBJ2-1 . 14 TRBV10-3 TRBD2 TGTGCCATCAGTGGGGGGGGGATTTACAATGAGCAGTTCTTC CAISGGGIYNEQFF
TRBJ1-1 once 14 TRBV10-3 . TGTGCCATCAGTGAGTCCTCGACAGGAACTGAAGCTTTCTTT CAISESSTGTEAFF
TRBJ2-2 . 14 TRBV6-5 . TGTGCCAGCAGTTCCAGACAATCCACCGGGGAGCTGTTTTTT CASSSRQSTGELFF
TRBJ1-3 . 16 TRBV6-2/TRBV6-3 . TGTGCCAGCAGTTACCCAGGAACCGTCTCTGGAAACACCATATATTTT CASSYPGTVSGNTIYF
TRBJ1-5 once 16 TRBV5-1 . TGCGCCAGCAGGGCCGGGACCCCAGGGGGCAATCAGCCCCAGCATTTT CASRAGTPGGNQPQHF
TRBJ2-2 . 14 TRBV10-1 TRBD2 TGCGCCAGCAGGTCGGGAGGCGGCACCGGGGAGCTGTTTTTT CASRSGGGTGELFF
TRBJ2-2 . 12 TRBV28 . TGTGCCAGCCATGGGAGCTCGGGGGAGCTGTTTTTT CASHGSSGELFF
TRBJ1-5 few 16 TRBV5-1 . TGCGCCAGCAGCTTGGAGGGGGATCATCGCAATCAGCCCCAGCATTTT CASSLEGDHRNQPQHF
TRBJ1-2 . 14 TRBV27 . TGTGCCAGCAGTTTATCGAGCAGGGTCTATGGCTACACCTTC CASSLSSRVYGYTF
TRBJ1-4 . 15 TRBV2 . TGTGCCAGCAGTGAAGCGCTTGGACACCGTGAAAAACTGTTTTTT CASSEALGHREKLFF
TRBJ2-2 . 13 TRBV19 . TGTGCCACAAGACAGGGGAGGGCCGGGGAGCTGTTTTTT CATRQGRAGELFF
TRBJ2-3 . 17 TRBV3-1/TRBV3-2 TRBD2 TGTGCCAGCAGCCGCGGGACTAGCGGCACTAGCACAGATACGCAGTATTTT CASSRGTSGTSTDTQYF
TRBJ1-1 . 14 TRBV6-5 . TGTGCCAGCAGTTCTGGGGGAGGTAAGGCTGAAGCTTTCTTT CASSSGGGKAEAFF
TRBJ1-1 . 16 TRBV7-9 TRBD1 TGTGCCAGCAGCTCCTTCCCCTCAGGGGGCAGTACTGAAGCTTTCTTT CASSSFPSGGSTEAFF
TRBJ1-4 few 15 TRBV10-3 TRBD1 TGTGCCATCAGTGAGCCGGGACAGGGGAACGAAAAACTGTTTTTT CAISEPGQGNEKLFF
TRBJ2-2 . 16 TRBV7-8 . TGTGCCAGCAGCTCCCGACTAGACGCGAACACCGGGGAGCTGTTTTTT CASSSRLDANTGELFF
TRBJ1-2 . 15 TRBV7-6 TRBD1 TGTGCCAGCAGTTCGACAGGGGCGCCCAACTATGGCTACACCTTC CASSSTGAPNYGYTF
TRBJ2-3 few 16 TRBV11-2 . TGTGCCAGCAGCTTAGATCAGGGCAGGGTCACAGATACGCAGTATTTT CASSLDQGRVTDTQYF
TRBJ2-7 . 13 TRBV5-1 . TGCGCCAGCAGATTTCAGACAGACTACGAGCAGTACTTC CASRFQTDYEQYF